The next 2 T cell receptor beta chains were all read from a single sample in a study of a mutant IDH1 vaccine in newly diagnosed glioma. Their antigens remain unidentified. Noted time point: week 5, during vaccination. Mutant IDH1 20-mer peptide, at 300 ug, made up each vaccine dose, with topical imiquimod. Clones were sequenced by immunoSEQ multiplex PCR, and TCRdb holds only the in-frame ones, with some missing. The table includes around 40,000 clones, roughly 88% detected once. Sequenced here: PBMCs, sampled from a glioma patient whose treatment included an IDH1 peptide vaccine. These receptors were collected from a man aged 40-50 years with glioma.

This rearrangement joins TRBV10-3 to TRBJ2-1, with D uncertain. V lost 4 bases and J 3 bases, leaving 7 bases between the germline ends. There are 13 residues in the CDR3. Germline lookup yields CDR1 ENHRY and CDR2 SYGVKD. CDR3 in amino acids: CAISVLVYNEQFF. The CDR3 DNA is TGTGCCATCAGTGTTCTAGTCTACAATGAGCAGTTCTTC.

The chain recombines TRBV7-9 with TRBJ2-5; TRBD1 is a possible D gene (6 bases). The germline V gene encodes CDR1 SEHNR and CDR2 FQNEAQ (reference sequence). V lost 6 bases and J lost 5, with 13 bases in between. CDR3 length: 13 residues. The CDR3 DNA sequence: TGTGCCAGCAGAGCCGAGGGGGTCGAGACCCAGTACTTC. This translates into CASRAEGVETQYF.